The source of this T cell receptor (beta chain) is a study of blood T cell repertoires in COVID-19 (dated by TCRdb to the early 2020s). Context from the whole study: Samples covering the acute and convalescent phases of COVID-19 were provided by collaborators in the United States, Italy and Spain. The material from the prospective study consisted of cDNA or gDNA derived from T cells, B-cell-depleted T cells, or PBMCs. Deeply sampled blood TCRbeta repertoires from subjects exposed to, actively infected with, or recovered from COVID-19 were included in the dataset. A freely available public database, intended as a resource for researchers studying the immune response to SARS-CoV-2, is where the repertoires were released. The samples were drawn from the first 160 participants of the ongoing ImmuneRACE study and from 950 to 1,500 subjects provided by 6 global collaborators. The sample metadata nearly always contained a de-identified subject ID, COVID-19 status, age in years and sex. HLA class I and class II types, where available, came from metadata supplied by the sample provider rather than from assay-based typing.

Findings and caveats that apply to the study as a whole: The amount of clinical and demographic metadata varied by source and participant and was provided uncurated.

The V end gives up 2 bases and the J end 4 bases, leaving 4 bases in the junction not matched to a gene. Including cysteine and phenylalanine, the CDR3 has 15 amino acids. Only the CDR3 region is kept as DNA, spanning 45 bases read in frame from base 1. Based on the germline V gene, the CDR1 and CDR2 sequences are MNHEY and SVGEGT. TCRbeta CDR3 regions were amplified from genomic DNA by means of the immunoSEQ Assay, a bias-controlled multiplex PCR. Per the source publication's procedure: Nucleated cell counts per sample were estimated from amplification of reference gene primers within the assay. Sequence reads were collapsed and filtered to measure the absolute abundance of every unique TCRbeta CDR3 rearrangement. For each sample, productive Simpson clonality was calculated as the square root of Simpson's diversity index across productive rearrangements. TCRdb carries this immuneACCESS record with in-frame sequences only. Its versions omit some clonotypes, under half of them owing to an unresolved V gene in the studies checked, with the rest unexplained. V and J calls and clone size come straight from that table; D and trimming were deduced from the DNA. This sample gives roughly 77,000 clones in total; about 90% of them show up just once. The top ten clones comprise just over 5% of the sample.

The collaborating institutions used their own protocols to collect whole blood in K2EDTA tubes. Collaborator samples were shipped for TCRbeta analysis as frozen whole blood, isolated PBMCs, or DNA extracted from either sample type. About this clone itself: The antigen it recognizes is unknown. Per-base qualities were not stored, and no clone one base away is much larger.

Sequencing was done on a sample of peripheral blood. This clonotype was sampled from a human donor in a cohort sampled during active COVID-19. The rearranged chain carries TRBV6-2 or TRBV6-3 and TRBJ1-1, with 10 bases matching TRBD1. Read as DNA, the sequence is TGTGCCAGCAGTTACCACGACAGGGGGCCCACTGAAGCTTTCTTT. Protein translation: CASSYHDRGPTEAFF.